This paragraph reports one T cell receptor beta chain. These data come from a study of shared T cell receptors in the human thymus. J was trimmed by 6 bases and V by 2 bases; bases with no gene match: 10. Germline CDR1 MGHRA, CDR2 YSYEKL. This CDR3 is 17 amino acids long. The protocol was immunoSEQ multiplex PCR, while the TCRdb copy is restricted to in-frame clones and leaves out a portion. The sample carries hundreds of thousands of clones, 80% to 90% recorded once. The same sample was also studied in work on human thymus T cells. That study reports: Related research reported highly overlapping thymic repertoires among unrelated individuals.

This clonotype originated in a girl less than two years old with a congenital heart defect. The chain carries TRBV4-1 and TRBJ2-2, with TRBD1 matching 9 bases. Sequenced: thymocytes. CDR3 protein: CASSQWRTGEKAGELFF. The CDR3 region has the DNA TGCGCCAGCAGCCAATGGAGGACAGGGGAGAAAGCCGGGGAGCTGTTTTTT.